The sequence of this TCR beta chain was determined in a study of T cells after yellow fever vaccination. In making TCR cDNA, 5'RACE template switching added a universal primer site and UMIs to it. TCRdb fed the 5' RACE reads into MiXCR, producing one record per CDR3 protein. The table shows hundreds of thousands of distinct CDR3 sequences, with around 4% occurring only once. In its sample, this clonotype was seen many times. Antigen: not known. This CDR3 comprises 17 residues. J gave up 7 bases and V 5 bases, and 14 bases lay outside the gene matches. Study findings and constraints: Weaker overall was a secondary response that nonetheless peaked faster, on day 5 versus 15. Overlap between CD4 and CD8 compartments was detected for a small share of clonotypes.

This chain connects TRBV12-3 or TRBV12-4 to TRBJ1-6, with 7 bases that match TRBD1. This receptor was obtained from a man aged 18 to 29 who received the YFV17D yellow fever vaccine. Sequenced here: PBMCs, sampled on the day of the yellow fever booster vaccination. CDR3 DNA: TGTGCCAGCAGTCCAGCCTCCAGCAGGGGGAGGAATTCACCCCTCCACTTT. The encoded protein is CASSPASSRGRNSPLHF.